This T cell receptor beta chain was sequenced during a study of cytomegalovirus exposure and HLA in healthy donors. Study in general: One earlier analysis, a look at 180 million or so T cells, found some 100 million unique TCR beta sequences. Study results and limitations: An observed cluster of highly shared sequence variants was recorded as a likely sequencing artifact. In an earlier analysis, productive rearrangement rates for most beta V segments clustered near 87% or 30%.

Regarding this clone: What it recognizes is unknown.

Each donor was nominally healthy when sampled (though unrecorded immune exposures were likely). With 3 bases removed from V and 3 bases from J, the gap between germline ends came to 12 bases. The CDR3 runs to 14 residues. Germline V gives CDR1 SGHNT, CDR2 YYREEE (reference sequence). It was with 60 Vbeta and 13 Jbeta primers that the PCR ran. The table came from immunoSEQ multiplex PCR; TCRdb's copy has only in-frame clones and leaves some out. The sample has over 150,000 clones, 60% to 85% seen once. The receptor's source is a male donor in good health and CMV-seropositive. The sequenced material came from PBMCs. This sequence joins TRBV5-4 and TRBJ1-2; possible D gene TRBD1, 6 bases. CDR3: CASSSDQGYYGYTF. The CDR3 DNA follows: TGTGCCAGCAGCTCAGATCAGGGGTACTATGGCTACACCTTC.